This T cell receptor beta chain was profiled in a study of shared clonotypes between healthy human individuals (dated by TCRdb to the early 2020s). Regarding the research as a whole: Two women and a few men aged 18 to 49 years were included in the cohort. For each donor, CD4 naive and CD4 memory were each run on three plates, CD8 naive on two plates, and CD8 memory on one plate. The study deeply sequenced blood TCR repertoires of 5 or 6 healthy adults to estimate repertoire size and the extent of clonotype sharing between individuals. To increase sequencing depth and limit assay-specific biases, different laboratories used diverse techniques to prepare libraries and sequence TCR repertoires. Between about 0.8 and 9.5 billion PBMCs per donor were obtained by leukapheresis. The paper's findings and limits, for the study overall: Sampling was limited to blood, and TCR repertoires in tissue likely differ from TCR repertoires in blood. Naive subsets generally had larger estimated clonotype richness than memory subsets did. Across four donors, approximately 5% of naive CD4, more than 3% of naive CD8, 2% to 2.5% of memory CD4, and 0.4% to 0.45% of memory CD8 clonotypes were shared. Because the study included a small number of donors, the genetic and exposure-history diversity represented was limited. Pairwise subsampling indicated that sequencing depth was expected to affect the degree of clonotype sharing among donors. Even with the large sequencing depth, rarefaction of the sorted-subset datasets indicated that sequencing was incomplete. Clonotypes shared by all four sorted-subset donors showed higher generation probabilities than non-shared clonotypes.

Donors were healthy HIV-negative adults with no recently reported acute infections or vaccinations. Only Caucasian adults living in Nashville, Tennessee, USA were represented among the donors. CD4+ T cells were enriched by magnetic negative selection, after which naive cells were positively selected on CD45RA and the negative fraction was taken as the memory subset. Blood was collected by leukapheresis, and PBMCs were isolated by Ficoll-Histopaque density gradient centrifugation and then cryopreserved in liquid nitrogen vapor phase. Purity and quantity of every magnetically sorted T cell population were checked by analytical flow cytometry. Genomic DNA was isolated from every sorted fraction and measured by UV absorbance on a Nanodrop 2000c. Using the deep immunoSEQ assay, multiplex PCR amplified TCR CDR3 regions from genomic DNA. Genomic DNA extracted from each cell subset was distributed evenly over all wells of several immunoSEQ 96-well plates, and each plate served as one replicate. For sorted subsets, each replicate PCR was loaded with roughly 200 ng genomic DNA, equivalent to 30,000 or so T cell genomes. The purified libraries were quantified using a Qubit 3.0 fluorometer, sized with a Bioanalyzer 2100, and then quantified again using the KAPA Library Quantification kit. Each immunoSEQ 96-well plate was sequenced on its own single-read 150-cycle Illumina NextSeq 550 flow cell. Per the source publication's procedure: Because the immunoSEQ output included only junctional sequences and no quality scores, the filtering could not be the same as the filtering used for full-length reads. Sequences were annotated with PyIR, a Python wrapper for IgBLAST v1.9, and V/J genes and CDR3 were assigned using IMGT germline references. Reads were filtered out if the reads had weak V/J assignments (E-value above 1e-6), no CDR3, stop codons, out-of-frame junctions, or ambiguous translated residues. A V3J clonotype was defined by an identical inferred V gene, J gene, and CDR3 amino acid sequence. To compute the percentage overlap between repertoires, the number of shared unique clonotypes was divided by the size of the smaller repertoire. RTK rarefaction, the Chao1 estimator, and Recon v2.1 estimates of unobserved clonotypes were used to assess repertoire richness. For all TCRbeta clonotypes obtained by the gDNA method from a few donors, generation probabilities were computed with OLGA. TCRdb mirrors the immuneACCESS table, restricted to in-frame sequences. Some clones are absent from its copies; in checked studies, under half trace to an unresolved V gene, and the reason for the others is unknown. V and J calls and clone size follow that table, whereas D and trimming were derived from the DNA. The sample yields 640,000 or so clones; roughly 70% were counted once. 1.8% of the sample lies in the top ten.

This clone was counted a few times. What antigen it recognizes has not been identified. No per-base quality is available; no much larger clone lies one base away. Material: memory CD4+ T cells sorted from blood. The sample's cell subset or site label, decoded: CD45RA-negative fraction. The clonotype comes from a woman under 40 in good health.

The CDR3 here reads CASSVGSNTGELFF. Read as DNA, the sequence is TGCGCCAGCAGCGTCGGGAGCAACACCGGGGAGCTGTTTTTT. The chain uses TRBV10-1 and TRBJ2-2; the D gene is perhaps TRBD2, from 6 matching bases. CDR1 WNHNN and CDR2 SYGVQD were looked up in the germline V gene (reference sequence). CDR3 length: 14 amino acids, cysteine to phenylalanine. The DNA shown is the 42-base CDR3, in frame from base 1. V sheds 6 bases and J sheds 2 bases, leaving 10 bases between their ends.